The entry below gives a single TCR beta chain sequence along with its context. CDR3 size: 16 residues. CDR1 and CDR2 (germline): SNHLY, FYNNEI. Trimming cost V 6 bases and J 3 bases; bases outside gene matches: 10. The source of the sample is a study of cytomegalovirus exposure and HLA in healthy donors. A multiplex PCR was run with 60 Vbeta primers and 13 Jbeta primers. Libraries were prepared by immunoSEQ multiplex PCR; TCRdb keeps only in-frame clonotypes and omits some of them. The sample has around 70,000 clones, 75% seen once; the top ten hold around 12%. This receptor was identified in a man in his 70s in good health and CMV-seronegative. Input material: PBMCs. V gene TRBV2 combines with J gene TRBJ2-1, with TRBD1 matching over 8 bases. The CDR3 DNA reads TGTGCCAGCAGGGCGGGACAGGCGAGACTCTACAATGAGCAGTTCTTC. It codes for CASRAGQARLYNEQFF.